This T cell receptor (beta chain) was sequenced in a study of T cell clones after liver transplantation (dated by TCRdb to between 2018 and 2020). Regarding the complete study: The samples were obtained from ITN030ST, a randomized trial that attempted immunosuppression withdrawal within 2 years after liver transplantation. Donor-reactive T cell clones were identified by TCRbeta sequencing after a pre-transplant mixed lymphocyte reaction and then tracked in post-transplant blood. Third party-reactive TCRbeta sequences from pre-transplant MLRs were also identified as an antigen-independent comparator for donor-reactive sequences. Three of the eight recipients were HCV-positive; the others were transplanted for non-autoimmune, non-viral indications. No induction therapy was given to the subjects, and standard immunosuppression was administered until randomization at 12-24 months post-transplant. Tolerance was defined as complete immunosuppression withdrawal for at least one year with no rise in liver enzymes beyond twice the upper limit of normal. Blood samples were taken pre-transplant, pre-randomization before withdrawal, and post-randomization after full withdrawal or failed withdrawal. The studied cohort comprised 8 liver transplant recipients, 3 classified as tolerant and 5 as non-tolerant. What the work shows at the level of the full study, not this receptor alone: Because allograft tissue specimens were not available, migration of donor-reactive T cells into the graft, rather than deletion, may have occurred. The conclusions were preliminary, being limited by small, heterogeneous patient numbers and by non-standardized post-transplant time points. In 5 of 8 subjects, regardless of tolerance or HCV status, circulating donor-reactive CD4 TCRbeta sequences dropped significantly post-transplant. Donor-reactive sequences declined more than third party-reactive ones, suggesting partial antigen-specific deletion unrelated to withdrawal success. Low numbers of available donor cells limited the measurable donor-reactive repertoire in two subjects. When repertoire turnover was accounted for, significantly reduced detection of donor-reactive sequences was found in 7 of 8 subjects for CD4 and in 8 of 8 subjects for CD8.

Unstimulated PBMCs, after thawing, were stained for CD3, CD4 and CD8 and then FACS-sorted into CD3+CD4+ and CD3+CD8+ populations. All 8 studied subjects were randomized to immunosuppression withdrawal. The Qiagen DNeasy Blood and Tissue Kit was used for isolation of genomic DNA. High-throughput TCRbeta CDR3 sequencing of frozen genomic DNA was performed by immunoSEQ, with PCR amplification, mapping, bias correction and internal controls included. Per the source publication's procedure: Only productive rearrangements were retained, with each unique TCRbeta sequence defined by its CDR3 nucleotide sequence together with its V and J gene. For a sequence to be called donor-reactive, it needed a frequency of at least 0.01% and at least 5-fold expansion in CFSE-low cells compared with unstimulated pre-transplant cells. Minimum frequency thresholds were set for each subject based on the unstimulated sample with the lowest template count, ensuring at least 90% detection power. Jensen-Shannon divergence between the top 1000 TCRbeta sequences post-transplant and pre-transplant was used to measure repertoire turnover. Two-sided Fisher's exact tests were used to test for changes in how often donor-reactive sequences were detected. This is the immuneACCESS table as TCRdb keeps it, with only in-frame sequences that have V and J called. A part of the clones is gone; compared with another copy, unresolved V genes explain less than half, and the rest is unexplained. The D gene and trimming were derived from the DNA, and the V and J assignments and clone size from that table. The sample contains approximately 100,000 clones, about 80% of them found a single time. Of the sample, 2.5% to 3% is held by the ten largest clones.

V is reduced by 2 bases and J by 1 base, leaving a spacing of 8 bases between them. Taken from cysteine to phenylalanine, the CDR3 has 14 residues. Only CDR3 DNA remains: 42 bases, in frame from the first base. Sequences SEHNR (CDR1) and FQNEAQ (CDR2) are obtained from the germline V gene (reference sequence). A single count supports this clone. No cognate antigen has been identified for it. No per-base quality is available; no much larger clone lies one base away. Recombination connected TRBV7-9 to TRBJ1-1; the D gene cannot be resolved reliably. The receptor was isolated from a human patient who received a liver transplant. After a transplant, some T cells may be the graft donor's own cells. The sequencing here drew on CD4+ T cells from blood, taken around 50 months after liver transplant. The CDR3 region reads CASSLPSRNTEAFF. The base sequence is TGTGCCAGCAGCTTACCCAGTAGGAACACTGAAGCTTTCTTT.